What follows describes a single T cell receptor beta chain. The method was immunoSEQ multiplex PCR; TCRdb's version includes in-frame clones alone and lacks a portion of them. The profile covers 200,000 or so clones, with 80% to 90% appearing a single time and around an eighth taken by the ten largest. The source of the sample is a study of cytomegalovirus exposure and HLA in healthy donors. Per germline, CDR1 MNHNS and CDR2 SASEGT. The V segment lost 5 bases and the J segment 7 bases; nucleotides outside the gene matches: 5. CDR3 length: 15 residues. The sample consisted of PBMCs. The receptor's source is a woman aged 25-40 years in good health and CMV-seropositive. The chain uses TRBV6-1 and TRBJ2-2, with 12 bases identical to TRBD2. As DNA, the CDR3 is TGTGCCAGCAGTCTCGGACTAGCGGGAATCGGGGAGCTGTTTTTT. Translating it yields CASSLGLAGIGELFF.